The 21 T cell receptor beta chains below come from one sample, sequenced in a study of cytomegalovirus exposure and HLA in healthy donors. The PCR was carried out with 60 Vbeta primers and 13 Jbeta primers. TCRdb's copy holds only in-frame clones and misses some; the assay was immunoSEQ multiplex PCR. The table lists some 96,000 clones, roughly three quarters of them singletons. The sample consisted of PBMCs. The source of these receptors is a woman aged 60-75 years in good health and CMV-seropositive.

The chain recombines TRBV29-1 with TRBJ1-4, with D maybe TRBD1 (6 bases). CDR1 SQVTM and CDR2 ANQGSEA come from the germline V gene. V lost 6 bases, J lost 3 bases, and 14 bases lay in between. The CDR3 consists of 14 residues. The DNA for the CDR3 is TGCAGCGTGAAGGACAGCCCAGCTAATGAAAAACTGTTTTTT. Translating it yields CSVKDSPANEKLFF. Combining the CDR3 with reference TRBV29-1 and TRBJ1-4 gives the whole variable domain SAVISQKPSRDICQRGTSLTIQCQVDSQVTMMFWYRQQPGQSLTLIATANQGSEATYESGFVIDKFPISRPNLTFSTLTVSNMSPEDSSIYLCSVKDSPANEKLFFGSGTQLSVL.

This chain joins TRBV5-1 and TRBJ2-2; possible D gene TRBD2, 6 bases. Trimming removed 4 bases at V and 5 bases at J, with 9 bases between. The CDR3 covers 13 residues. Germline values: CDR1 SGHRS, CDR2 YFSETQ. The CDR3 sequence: CASSPEGTGELFF. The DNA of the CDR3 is TGCGCCAGCAGCCCGGAGGGTACCGGGGAGCTGTTTTTT.

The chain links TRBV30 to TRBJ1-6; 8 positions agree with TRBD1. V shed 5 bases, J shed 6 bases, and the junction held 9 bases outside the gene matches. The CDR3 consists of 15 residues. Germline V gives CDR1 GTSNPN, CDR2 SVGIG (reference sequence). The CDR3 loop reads CAWARRTGRNSPLHF. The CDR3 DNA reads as TGTGCCTGGGCCCGCCGGACAGGGCGTAATTCACCCCTCCACTTT.

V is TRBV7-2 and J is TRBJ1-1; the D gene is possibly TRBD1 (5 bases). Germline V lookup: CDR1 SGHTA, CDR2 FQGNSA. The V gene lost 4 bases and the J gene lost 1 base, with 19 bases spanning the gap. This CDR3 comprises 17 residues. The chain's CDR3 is CASSSPGGDRRNTEAFF. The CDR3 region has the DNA TGTGCCAGCAGCTCCCCGGGGGGGGACCGCAGGAACACTGAAGCTTTCTTT.

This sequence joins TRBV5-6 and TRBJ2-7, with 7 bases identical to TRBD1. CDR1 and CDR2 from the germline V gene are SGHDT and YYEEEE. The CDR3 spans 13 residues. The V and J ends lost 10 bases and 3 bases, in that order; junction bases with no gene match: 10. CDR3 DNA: TGTGCCCCGTCCGGGACAGAGTTCTACGAGCAGTACTTC. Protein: CAPSGTEFYEQYF. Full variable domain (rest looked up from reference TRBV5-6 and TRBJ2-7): DAGVTQSPTHLIKTRGQQVTLRCSPKSGHDTVSWYQQALGQGPQFIFQYYEEEERQRGNFPDRFSGHQFPNYSSELNVNALLLGDSALYLCAPSGTEFYEQYFGPGTRLTVT.

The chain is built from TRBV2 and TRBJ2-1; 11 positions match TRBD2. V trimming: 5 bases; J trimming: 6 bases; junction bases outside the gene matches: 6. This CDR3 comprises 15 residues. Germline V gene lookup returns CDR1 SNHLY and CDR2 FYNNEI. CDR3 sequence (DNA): TGTGCCAGCAGTACCACTAGCGGGAGCGCCAATGAGCAGTTCTTC. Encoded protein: CASSTTSGSANEQFF.

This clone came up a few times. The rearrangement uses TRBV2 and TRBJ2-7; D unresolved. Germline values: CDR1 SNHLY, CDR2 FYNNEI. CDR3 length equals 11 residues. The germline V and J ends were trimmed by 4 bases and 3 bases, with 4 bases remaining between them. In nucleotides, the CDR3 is TGTGCCAGCAGTGTAGACTACGAGCAGTACTTC. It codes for CASSVDYEQYF.

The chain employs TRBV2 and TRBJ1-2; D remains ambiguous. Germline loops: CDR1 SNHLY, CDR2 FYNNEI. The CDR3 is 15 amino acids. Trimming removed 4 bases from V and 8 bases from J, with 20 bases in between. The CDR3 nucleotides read TGTGCCAGCAGTGGAGGCTGGCCCCTTTCCGACGGCTACACCTTC. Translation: CASSGGWPLSDGYTF.

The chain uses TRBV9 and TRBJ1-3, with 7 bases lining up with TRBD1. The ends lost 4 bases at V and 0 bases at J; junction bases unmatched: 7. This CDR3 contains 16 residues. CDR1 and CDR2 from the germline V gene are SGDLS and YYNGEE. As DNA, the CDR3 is TGTGCCAGCAGCCCTAAGACAGGGCTCTCTGGAAACACCATATATTTT. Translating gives CASSPKTGLSGNTIYF.

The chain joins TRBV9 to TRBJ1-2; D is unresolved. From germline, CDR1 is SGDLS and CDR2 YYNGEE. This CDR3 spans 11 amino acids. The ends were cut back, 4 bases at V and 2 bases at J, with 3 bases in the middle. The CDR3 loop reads CASSTNYGYTF. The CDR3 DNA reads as TGTGCCAGCAGCACAAACTATGGCTACACCTTC.

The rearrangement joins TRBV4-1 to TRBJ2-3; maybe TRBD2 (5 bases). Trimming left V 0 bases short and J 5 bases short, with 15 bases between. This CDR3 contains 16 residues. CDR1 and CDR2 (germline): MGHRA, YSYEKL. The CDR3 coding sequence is TGCGCCAGCAGCCAAGAGTCCGTACCACTAGGAGATACGCAGTATTTT. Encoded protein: CASSQESVPLGDTQYF.

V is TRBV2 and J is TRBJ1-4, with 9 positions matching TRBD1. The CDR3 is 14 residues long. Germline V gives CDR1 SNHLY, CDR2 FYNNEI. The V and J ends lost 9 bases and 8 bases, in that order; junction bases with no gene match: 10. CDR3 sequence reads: CASYWDREMEKLFF. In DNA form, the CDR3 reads TGTGCCAGTTATTGGGACAGGGAGATGGAAAAACTGTTTTTT. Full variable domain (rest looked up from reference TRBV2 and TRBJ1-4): EPEVTQTPSHQVTQMGQEVILRCVPISNHLYFYWYRQILGQKVEFLVSFYNNEISEKSEIFDDQFSVERPDGSNFTLKIRSTKLEDSAMYFCASYWDREMEKLFFGSGTQLSVL.

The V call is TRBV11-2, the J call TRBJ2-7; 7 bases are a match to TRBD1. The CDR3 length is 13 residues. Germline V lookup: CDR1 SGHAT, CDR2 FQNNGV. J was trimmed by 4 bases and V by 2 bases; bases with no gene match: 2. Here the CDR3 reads CASSLYRGYEQYF. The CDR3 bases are TGTGCCAGCAGCTTATACAGGGGATACGAGCAGTACTTC.

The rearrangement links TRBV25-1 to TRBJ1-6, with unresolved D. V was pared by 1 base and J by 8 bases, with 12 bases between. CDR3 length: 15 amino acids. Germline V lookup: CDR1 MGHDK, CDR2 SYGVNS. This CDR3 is CASSESPLRDSPLHF. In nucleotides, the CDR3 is TGTGCCAGCAGTGAATCGCCCCTACGAGATTCACCCCTCCACTTT.

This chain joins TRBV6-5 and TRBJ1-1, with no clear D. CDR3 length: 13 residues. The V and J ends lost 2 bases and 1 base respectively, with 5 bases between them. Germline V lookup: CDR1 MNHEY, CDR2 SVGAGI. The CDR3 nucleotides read TGTGCCAGCAGTTACAACGGGAACACTGAAGCTTTCTTT. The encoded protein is CASSYNGNTEAFF.

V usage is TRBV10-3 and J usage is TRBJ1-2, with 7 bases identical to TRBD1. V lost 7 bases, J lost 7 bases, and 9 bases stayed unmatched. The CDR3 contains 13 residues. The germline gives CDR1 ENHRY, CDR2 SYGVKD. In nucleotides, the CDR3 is TGTGCCATCATGCGCGACAGGGTCGGTGGCTACACCTTC. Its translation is CAIMRDRVGGYTF.

CDR3 coding DNA: TGTGCCAGCAGCTTTAGCGGGACGAGAGGACATGAGCAGTTCTTC. Translation: CASSFSGTRGHEQFF. The J gene is TRBJ2-1, the V gene TRBV7-6, with TRBD2 matching 8 bases. The CDR3 extends over 15 amino acids. The V and J ends lost 3 bases and 8 bases, in that order; junction bases with no gene match: 9. CDR1 SGHVS and CDR2 FNYEAQ come from the germline V gene.

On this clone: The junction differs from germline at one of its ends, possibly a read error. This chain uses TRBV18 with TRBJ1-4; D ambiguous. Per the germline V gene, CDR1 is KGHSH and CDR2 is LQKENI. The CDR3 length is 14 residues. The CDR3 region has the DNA TGTGCCAGCTCCCCACAGCCAACTAATGAAAAACTGTTTTTT. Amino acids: CASSPQPTNEKLFF.

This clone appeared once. In DNA form, the CDR3 reads TGCGCCAGCAGCCACCCAGAAATCACCTACGAGCAGTACTTC. This codes for CASSHPEITYEQYF. The genes are TRBV5-1 and TRBJ2-7, with D uncertain. This CDR3 comprises 14 residues. Trimming cost V 4 bases and J 2 bases, with 13 bases left between them. Germline loops: CDR1 SGHRS, CDR2 YFSETQ.

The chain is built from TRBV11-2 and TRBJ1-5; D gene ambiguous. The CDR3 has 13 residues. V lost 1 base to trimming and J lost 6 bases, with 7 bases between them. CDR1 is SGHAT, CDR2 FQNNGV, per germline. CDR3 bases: TGTGCCAGCAGCTTAGCCGGTGTTCAGCCCCAGCATTTT. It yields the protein CASSLAGVQPQHF. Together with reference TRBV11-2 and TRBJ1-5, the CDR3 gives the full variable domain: EAGVAQSPRYKIIEKRQSVAFWCNPISGHATLYWYQQILGQGPKLLIQFQNNGVVDDSQLPKDRFSAERLKGVDSTLKIQPAKLEDSAVYLCASSLAGVQPQHFGDGTRLSIL.

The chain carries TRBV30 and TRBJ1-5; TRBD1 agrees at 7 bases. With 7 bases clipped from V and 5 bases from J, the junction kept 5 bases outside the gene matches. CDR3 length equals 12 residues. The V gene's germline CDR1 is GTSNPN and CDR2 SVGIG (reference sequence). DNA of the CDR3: TGTGCCTTTGACAGGGTAGATCAGCCCCAGCATTTT. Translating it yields CAFDRVDQPQHF.